This entry lists 17 T cell receptor beta chains sequenced from one sample in a study of prognosis after radiotherapy for stage I lung cancer. Multiplex PCR in two rounds served to amplify TCR beta CDR3 from genomic DNA. Primers (each specific to one TRBV or TRBJ gene) were used in first-round PCR. Each CDR3 protein gets one entry after TCRdb re-called the multiplex PCR reads with MiXCR. The table has about 22,000 distinct CDR3 sequences, 40% seen once. This specimen was PBMCs, taken before or after stereotactic body radiation therapy (not recorded which). The receptor set was obtained from a donor at least 50 years old with non-small cell lung cancer.

There are many counts of this clonotype. The chain recombines TRBV12-3 or TRBV12-4 with TRBJ2-6; TRBD1 matches 7 bases. This CDR3 has 14 amino acids. V gave up 7 bases and J gave up 2 bases; unmatched junction bases: 2. CDR3 sequence (DNA): TGTGCCAGCACCGGGACAGCTGGGGCCAACGTCCTGACTTTC. Its translation: CASTGTAGANVLTF.

This clonotype was recorded many times. This sequence joins TRBV5-6 and TRBJ2-3; no definite D call. The CDR3 has 14 amino acids. CDR1 is SGHDT, CDR2 YYEEEE, per germline. Trimming pared 0 bases from V and 4 bases from J, leaving 9 bases between. For the CDR3, the DNA is TGTGCCAGCAGCTTGGCCTCAGGTCCAGATACGCAGTATTTT. It translates to CASSLASGPDTQYF.

This chain joins TRBV9 and TRBJ2-1; 12 bases map to TRBD2. Trimming at V came to 0 bases and at J to 8 bases, leaving 6 bases not matched to a gene. The CDR3 extends over 16 amino acids. Germline values: CDR1 SGDLS, CDR2 YYNGEE. The CDR3, as DNA: TGTGCCAGCAGCGTAGATTGGACTAGCGGGATGGATGAGCAGTTCTTC. It encodes CASSVDWTSGMDEQFF.

A note on this clonotype: A far larger clone is one nucleotide away, so this likely arose from a read error. The rearrangement links TRBV6-8 to TRBJ2-2; D is uncertain. CDR1 and CDR2 from the germline V gene are MNHGY and SAAAGT. Deletions cut 7 bases from V and 1 base from J, with 10 bases between. The CDR3 loop spans 14 amino acids. CDR3 DNA: TGTGCCAGCATGAATAGAGGGAACACCGGGGAGCTGTTTTTT. It yields the protein CASMNRGNTGELFF.

This clonotype was counted many times. The CDR3 sequence: CASSYGVASYEQYF. The CDR3 coding sequence is TGTGCCAGCAGTTACGGGGTGGCGTCCTACGAGCAGTACTTC. J is TRBJ2-7 and V is TRBV6-5; the D is unclear. V lost 2 bases and J lost 1, with 9 bases in between. This CDR3 has 14 amino acids. Germline V CDR1 and CDR2: MNHEY, SVGAGI.

Many counts were recorded for this clonotype. The chain recombines TRBV19 with TRBJ2-7, with 13 bases lining up with TRBD2. Germline values: CDR1 LNHDA, CDR2 SQIVND (reference sequence). J was trimmed by 5 bases and V by 4 bases; bases with no gene match: 5. There are 15 residues in the CDR3. CDR3 loop: CASSRGLAGLNEQYF. The CDR3 nucleotides are TGTGCCAGTAGTAGGGGACTAGCGGGATTGAACGAGCAGTACTTC.

In this sample, this clonotype turned up many times. The V and J genes are TRBV30 and TRBJ1-5; 7 bases fit TRBD1. Losses at the gene ends were 3 bases for V and 3 bases for J; bases not matched to a gene: 5. CDR3 length equals 14 residues. Germline CDR1 is GTSNPN and CDR2 is SVGIG (reference sequence). The CDR3, as DNA: TGTGCCTGGAGCGCCGGACAGGTCAATCAGCCCCAGCATTTT. It translates to CAWSAGQVNQPQHF.

The genes are TRBV28 and TRBJ2-2; TRBD2 matches at 10 bases. Trimming cost V 7 bases and J 2 bases; bases outside gene matches: 7. Per germline, CDR1 MDHEN and CDR2 SYDVKM. The CDR3 covers 16 residues. The CDR3 loop reads CASNPSGSYNTGELFF. CDR3 bases: TGTGCCAGCAACCCTAGCGGGAGTTATAACACCGGGGAGCTGTTTTTT.

The chain links TRBV6-5 to TRBJ2-1; 13 bases map to TRBD2. Per the germline V gene, CDR1 is MNHEY and CDR2 is SVGAGI. The CDR3 sequence is 18 residues long. Germline trimming cut 4 bases from V and 6 bases from J; bases unmatched to any gene: 12. The CDR3 DNA reads TGTGCCAGCAGTTGGACCACTAGCGGGGGGGCTGGTGTCAATGAGCAGTTCTTC. Protein sequence: CASSWTTSGGAGVNEQFF.

The V and J genes are TRBV7-2 and TRBJ2-7; D may be TRBD1 (6 bases). Between the trimmed V and J ends, which lost 3 bases and 4 bases, there was a span of 13 bases. Germline CDR1 and CDR2: SGHTA and FQGNSA. This CDR3 is built from 14 residues. The CDR3 loop reads CASSFNPGEYEQYF. The CDR3 nucleotides are TGTGCCAGCAGCTTCAATCCAGGGGAATACGAGCAGTACTTC.

The genes are TRBV12-3 or TRBV12-4 and TRBJ2-7; the match to TRBD1 covers 10 bases. The CDR3 has 14 residues. V shed 4 bases and J 6 bases; nucleotides not matched to a gene: 6. In nucleotides, the CDR3 is TGTGCCAGCAGTTCCGGGACAGGGGCAAGCGAGCAGTACTTC. Translated, it gives CASSSGTGASEQYF.

V is TRBV6-4 and J is TRBJ2-3; TRBD2 matches at 7 bases. J was trimmed by 0 bases and V by 6 bases; bases with no gene match: 9. This CDR3 is built from 16 residues. Germline V gene data show CDR1 as MRHNA and CDR2 as SNTAGT. DNA of the CDR3: TGTGCCAGCAGCTTACGCGGGAGATCTAGCACAGATACGCAGTATTTT. Protein: CASSLRGRSSTDTQYF.

This clonotype was recorded many times. The rearrangement joins TRBV15 to TRBJ2-1; TRBD1 matches 7 bases. V lost 0 bases and J lost 5; bases outside the gene matches: 4. CDR1 and CDR2 from the germline V gene are LNHNV and YYDKDF (reference sequence). The length of the CDR3 is 15 residues. CDR3 protein: CATSRDSGTDNEQFF. The CDR3 DNA sequence: TGTGCCACCAGCAGAGATTCCGGGACAGACAATGAGCAGTTCTTC. The entire variable domain, with the rest obtained from reference TRBV15 and TRBJ2-1, is as follows: DAMVIQNPRYQVTQFGKPVTLSCSQTLNHNVMYWYQQKSSQAPKLLFHYYDKDFNNEADTPDNFQSRRPNTSFCFLDIRSPGLGDTAMYLCATSRDSGTDNEQFFGPGTRLTVL.

This clonotype was observed many times. The V and J genes are TRBV12-3 or TRBV12-4 and TRBJ1-1; TRBD1 matches 9 bases. The length of the CDR3 is 14 residues. V was pared by 4 bases and J by 3 bases, with 3 bases of the junction left unmatched. The CDR3 sequence is CASSSRDRDTEAFF. The CDR3 DNA is TGTGCCAGCAGTTCCCGGGACAGGGACACTGAAGCTTTCTTT.

The chain is built from TRBV7-9 and TRBJ1-2, with 8 bases aligning to TRBD1. V shed 6 bases and J 1 base; nucleotides not matched to a gene: 4. This CDR3 is 14 amino acids long. CDR1 SEHNR and CDR2 FQNEAQ come from the germline V gene (reference sequence). CDR3: CASRRTGSNYGYTF. The CDR3 nucleotides read TGTGCCAGCAGGCGGACAGGGAGTAACTATGGCTACACCTTC.

There are a few counts of this clonotype. A much more abundant neighbour one base away suggests this may be a read error. This chain links TRBV12-3 or TRBV12-4 with TRBJ1-1; 8 bases are shared with TRBD1. The CDR3 length is 14 residues. CDR3 loop: CASILAGGNTEAFF. Written as DNA, the CDR3 is TGTGCCAGCATTTTAGCAGGGGGCAACACTGAAGCTTTCTTT.

This clonotype is classed as hyperexpanded. The CDR3 region is CAWSNRGAMTDTQYF. DNA of the CDR3: TGTGCCTGGAGTAATCGAGGGGCTATGACAGATACGCAGTATTTT. The genes are TRBV30 and TRBJ2-3, with D perhaps given as TRBD1 or TRBD2 (5 bases each). CDR1 is GTSNPN, CDR2 SVGIG, per germline (reference sequence). The CDR3 is 15 amino acids. The V end was cut by 2 bases, the J end by 3 bases, with 15 bases between.